This T cell receptor (beta chain) was recorded in a study of identical twins. The CDR3 has 18 amino acids. With V trimmed by 0 bases and J by 1 base, 5 bases remained unmatched. Germline V lookup: CDR1 SGHRS, CDR2 YFSETQ. MiXCR was run by TCRdb on the 5' RACE reads, yielding one entry per CDR3 protein. The sample consists of 400,000 or so distinct CDR3 sequences, around 9.7% of them appearing once. The chain employs TRBV5-1 and TRBJ2-6; TRBD1 aligns across 9 bases. The receptor was isolated from a woman between 50 and 59 years old in good health. Sequencing was done on a sample of naive T cells sorted from blood. Here the CDR3 reads CASSLALGQGSGANVLTF. In DNA form, the CDR3 reads TGCGCCAGCAGCTTGGCATTGGGACAGGGATCTGGGGCCAACGTCCTGACTTTC.